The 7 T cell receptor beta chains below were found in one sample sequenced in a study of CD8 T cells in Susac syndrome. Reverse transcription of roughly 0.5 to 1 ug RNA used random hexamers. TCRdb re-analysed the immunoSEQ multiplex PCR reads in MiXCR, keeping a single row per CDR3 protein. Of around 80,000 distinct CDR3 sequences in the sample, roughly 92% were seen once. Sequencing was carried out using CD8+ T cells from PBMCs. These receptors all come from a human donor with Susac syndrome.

CDR3 in DNA: TGCGCCAGCAGTCCTAGCGGGAGTTCCACCGGGGAGCTGTTTTTT. Encoded protein: CASSPSGSSTGELFF. V usage is TRBV5-1 and J usage is TRBJ2-2, with 10 positions matching TRBD2. V dropped 5 bases and J dropped 4; count of bases not matched to a gene: 5. The CDR3 covers 15 residues. Germline V lookup: CDR1 SGHRS, CDR2 YFSETQ.

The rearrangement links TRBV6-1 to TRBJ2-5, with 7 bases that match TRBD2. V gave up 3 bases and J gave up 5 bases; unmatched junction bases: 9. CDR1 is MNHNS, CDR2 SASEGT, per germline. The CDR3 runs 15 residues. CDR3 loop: CASSDPGGSWETQYF. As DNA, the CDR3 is TGTGCCAGCAGTGACCCCGGCGGGAGCTGGGAGACCCAGTACTTC.

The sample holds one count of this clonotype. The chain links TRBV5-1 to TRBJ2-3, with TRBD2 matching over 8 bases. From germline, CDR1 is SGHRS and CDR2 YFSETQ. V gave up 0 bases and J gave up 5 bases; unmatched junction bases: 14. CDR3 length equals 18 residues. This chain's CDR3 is CASSLAGGANLREDTQYF. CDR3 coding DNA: TGCGCCAGCAGCTTGGCCGGGGGGGCCAACCTTCGTGAAGATACGCAGTATTTT.

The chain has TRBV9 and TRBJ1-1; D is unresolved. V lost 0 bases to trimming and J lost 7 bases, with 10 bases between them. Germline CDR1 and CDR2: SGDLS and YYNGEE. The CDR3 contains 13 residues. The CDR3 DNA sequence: TGTGCCAGCAGCGTAGGAGTCGGCTTTGAAGCTTTCTTT. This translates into CASSVGVGFEAFF.

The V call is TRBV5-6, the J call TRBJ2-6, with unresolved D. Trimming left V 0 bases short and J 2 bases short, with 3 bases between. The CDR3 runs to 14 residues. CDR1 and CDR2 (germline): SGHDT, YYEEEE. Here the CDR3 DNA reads TGTGCCAGCAGCTTGGGGGCTGGGGCCAACGTCCTGACTTTC. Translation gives CASSLGAGANVLTF.

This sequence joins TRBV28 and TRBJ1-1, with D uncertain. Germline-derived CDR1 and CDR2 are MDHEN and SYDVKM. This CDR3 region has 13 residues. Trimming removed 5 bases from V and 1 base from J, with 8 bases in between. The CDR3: CASSQHPNTEAFF. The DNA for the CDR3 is TGTGCCAGCAGTCAACACCCGAACACTGAAGCTTTCTTT.

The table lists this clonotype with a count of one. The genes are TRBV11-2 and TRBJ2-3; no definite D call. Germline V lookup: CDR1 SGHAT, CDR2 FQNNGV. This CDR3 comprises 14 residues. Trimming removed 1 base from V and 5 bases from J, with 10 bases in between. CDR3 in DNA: TGTGCCAGCAGCTTAGGAGGTCGCGGAGATACGCAGTATTTT. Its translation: CASSLGGRGDTQYF.